The 21 T cell receptor beta chains presented below share a single source sample, sequenced in a study of OX40 agonist ivuxolimab in advanced cancers. Library preparation was by the immunoSEQ multiplex PCR assay. Not all clones reach the TCRdb copy of this immuneACCESS table, which keeps in-frame sequences only. Checked studies attribute under half of the gap to unresolved V genes and leave the rest unexplained. The sample table holds about 77,000 clones, of which 81% were seen once. Of the sample, 4.6% is held by the ten largest clones. The material sequenced was CD4+ or CD8+ T cells sorted from blood, taken in a trial of the OX40 agonist ivuxolimab. These receptors were taken from an adult with an advanced solid tumor such as melanoma, head and neck, liver or kidney cancer.

This chain links TRBV2 with TRBJ2-1, with D possibly called TRBD1 or TRBD2 (5 bases each). V was cut by 9 bases and J by 7 bases, with 19 bases left in between. The CDR3 has 14 amino acids. Germline V gene data show CDR1 as SNHLY and CDR2 as FYNNEI. CDR3 region: CASIRDLLRNEQFF. CDR3 nucleotide sequence: TGTGCCAGTATCCGGGACCTCCTACGGAATGAGCAGTTCTTC.

This sequence joins TRBV6-1 and TRBJ2-2; 7 bases are a match to TRBD1. CDR1 is MNHNS and CDR2 is SASEGT in the germline V gene. V dropped 8 bases and J dropped 4; count of bases not matched to a gene: 4. This CDR3 has 13 residues. The CDR3 sequence is CASPGQFTGELFF. The CDR3 DNA reads TGTGCCAGCCCGGGACAGTTCACCGGGGAGCTGTTTTTT.

J is TRBJ2-3 and V is TRBV4-1; 9 bases align to TRBD1. The CDR3 has 18 amino acids. Germline CDR1 reads MGHRA; CDR2 reads YSYEKL. The V segment lost 4 bases and the J segment 6 bases; nucleotides outside the gene matches: 17. The CDR3 nucleotides are TGCGCCAGCAGCCGAGTAGCTGTGACAGGGGGGATCTCGGATACGCAGTATTTT. This encodes CASSRVAVTGGISDTQYF.

CDR3 amino acids: CASSVRAQLGSYDEQYF. DNA for the CDR3: TGTGCCAGTAGTGTCCGGGCCCAACTAGGATCTTACGACGAGCAGTACTTC. J is TRBJ2-7 and V is TRBV19; the D gene is possibly TRBD2 (5 bases). CDR3 length: 17 amino acids. The V gene's germline CDR1 is LNHDA and CDR2 SQIVND (reference sequence). The V end lost 5 bases, the J end lost 5 bases, and 25 bases lay between the germline ends.

The genes are TRBV19 and TRBJ2-5; 9 bases match TRBD1. The V gene end was trimmed by 7 bases and the J gene end by 4 bases; junction bases not matched to a gene: 10. This CDR3 has 15 amino acids. CDR1 and CDR2 (germline): LNHDA, SQIVND (reference sequence). CDR3 DNA sequence: TGTGCCAGTACCCGGACAGGGGCGTTGGGAGAGACCCAGTACTTC. Its translation is CASTRTGALGETQYF.

This chain links TRBV7-9 with TRBJ2-1; D is possibly TRBD1 (6 bases). Germline V CDR1 and CDR2: SEHNR, FQNEAQ (reference sequence). This CDR3 has 14 amino acids. V was cut by 5 bases and J by 9 bases, with 17 bases left in between. The CDR3 spells CASSRSTGKGEQFF. The CDR3 nucleotides read TGTGCCAGCAGCCGCTCCACAGGGAAGGGTGAGCAGTTCTTC.

This chain links TRBV9 with TRBJ2-2; D may correspond to TRBD1 or TRBD2 (5 bases each). CDR1 SGDLS and CDR2 YYNGEE come from the germline V gene. The CDR3 sequence is 14 residues long. Trimming took off 1 base at V and 5 bases at J, with 9 bases between the two ends. This chain's CDR3 is CASSVRGGTGELFF. CDR3 nucleotides: TGTGCCAGCAGCGTACGTGGGGGTACCGGGGAGCTGTTTTTT.

Here the CDR3 reads CATSVDPTASEKLFF. CDR3 DNA sequence: TGTGCCACCAGCGTAGACCCAACGGCGAGTGAAAAACTGTTTTTT. V and J are TRBV15 and TRBJ1-4, with D unresolved. V lost 5 bases and J lost 7, with 17 bases in between. Germline lookup yields CDR1 LNHNV and CDR2 YYDKDF (reference sequence). The CDR3 sequence is 15 residues long.

The chain couples TRBV28 to TRBJ1-1; tentative D call: TRBD1 (5 bases). V lost 8 bases and J 0 bases, leaving 13 bases between the germline ends. CDR1 is MDHEN and CDR2 is SYDVKM in the germline V gene. This CDR3 has 14 residues. CDR3 in amino acids: CASAVGQLNTEAFF. Here the CDR3 DNA reads TGTGCCAGCGCTGTCGGACAATTGAACACTGAAGCTTTCTTT.

The CDR3 DNA reads TGTGCCATCAGTGAGGGAGACGGAGACTACGAGCAGTACTTC. This codes for CAISEGDGDYEQYF. The chain employs TRBV10-3 and TRBJ2-7; no reliable D call. Trimming removed 2 bases from V and 3 bases from J, with 11 bases in between. Germline V gene data show CDR1 as ENHRY and CDR2 as SYGVKD. The CDR3 consists of 14 residues.

This rearrangement joins TRBV5-1 to TRBJ2-5; 7 bases map to TRBD1. The germline CDR1 and CDR2 sequences are SGHRS and YFSETQ. The ends lost 4 bases at V and 2 bases at J; junction bases unmatched: 5. The CDR3 length is 14 residues. The CDR3 coding sequence is TGCGCCAGCAGCACCGGACAGGTACAAGAGACCCAGTACTTC. Encoded protein: CASSTGQVQETQYF.

This clone was detected a few times. The chain uses TRBV2 and TRBJ1-6, with TRBD1 as a possible D gene (5 bases). CDR3 size: 13 residues. In germline, CDR1 is SNHLY, CDR2 FYNNEI. Trimming stripped 6 bases from V and 8 bases from J, with 11 bases between. The CDR3 region is CASRQVSDSPLHF. CDR3 nucleotide sequence: TGTGCCAGCAGACAGGTTTCTGATTCACCCCTCCACTTT.

The chain employs TRBV19 and TRBJ1-2; 7 bases align to TRBD1. V was clipped by 1 base and J by 2 bases; unmatched bases: 10. The CDR3 covers 17 residues. Germline V gives CDR1 LNHDA, CDR2 SQIVND (reference sequence). In DNA form, the CDR3 reads TGTGCCAGTAGTATAGGGGGACAGTTGGCCGGAAACTATGGCTACACCTTC. It yields the protein CASSIGGQLAGNYGYTF.

The chain has TRBV5-1 and TRBJ2-1, with 10 bases fitting TRBD2. CDR3 size: 15 residues. Germline assignment: CDR1 SGHRS and CDR2 YFSETQ. After removal of 5 bases from V and 3 bases from J, the junction contained 5 bases not matched to a gene. Here the CDR3 reads CASRGSGGNYNEQFF. The CDR3 DNA reads as TGCGCCAGCAGGGGTAGCGGGGGGAACTACAATGAGCAGTTCTTC.

This clone was counted between two and nine times. This sequence joins TRBV4-2 and TRBJ1-1, with no clear D. Germline V gene data show CDR1 as LGHNA and CDR2 as YNFKEQ. This CDR3 is built from 13 residues. The V gene lost 3 bases and the J gene lost 9 bases, with 14 bases spanning the gap. CDR3: CASSQVDTEKAFF. Here the CDR3 DNA reads TGTGCCAGCAGCCAGGTAGACACGGAGAAAGCTTTCTTT.

The chain carries TRBV6-5 and TRBJ1-3; D is ambiguous. With 7 bases removed from V and 4 bases from J, the gap between germline ends came to 11 bases. The CDR3 has 13 residues. The germline gives CDR1 MNHEY, CDR2 SVGAGI. CDR3 coding DNA: TGTGCCAGCAACGGACCAACGGGAAACACCATATATTTT. Translating gives CASNGPTGNTIYF.

The rearrangement uses TRBV2 and TRBJ1-2; no clear D gene. The CDR3 has 13 residues. V lost 2 bases, J lost 4 bases, and 8 bases lay in between. The V gene's germline CDR1 is SNHLY and CDR2 FYNNEI. The CDR3 sequence: CASSENALYGYTF. The CDR3 DNA sequence: TGTGCCAGCAGTGAAAACGCCCTCTATGGCTACACCTTC. Together with reference TRBV2 and TRBJ1-2, the CDR3 gives the full variable domain: EPEVTQTPSHQVTQMGQEVILRCVPISNHLYFYWYRQILGQKVEFLVSFYNNEISEKSEIFDDQFSVERPDGSNFTLKIRSTKLEDSAMYFCASSENALYGYTFGSGTRLTVV.

The rearrangement joins TRBV7-8 to TRBJ1-5, with 10 bases fitting TRBD1. This CDR3 has 16 residues. V dropped 5 bases and J dropped 7; count of bases not matched to a gene: 11. From germline, CDR1 is SGHVS and CDR2 FQNEAQ. CDR3 DNA: TGTGCCAGCAGCGGTGGGACAGGGGAATATTGGCAGCCCCAGCATTTT. The encoded protein is CASSGGTGEYWQPQHF.

The V and J genes are TRBV11-3 and TRBJ2-1; 11 bases line up with TRBD2. Germline lookup yields CDR1 SGHNT and CDR2 YENEEA. V lost 5 bases to trimming and J lost 7 bases; unmatched junction nucleotides: 10. The CDR3 sequence is 16 residues long. The CDR3 sequence: CASSTSSGGRLNEQFF. Written as DNA, the CDR3 is TGTGCCAGCAGCACATCTAGCGGGGGGAGGCTGAATGAGCAGTTCTTC.

The chain combines TRBV6-5 with TRBJ2-7, with TRBD2 identical over 8 bases. V was clipped by 8 bases and J by 4 bases; unmatched bases: 13. Germline assignment: CDR1 MNHEY and CDR2 SVGAGI. The CDR3 runs 15 residues. In DNA, the CDR3 is TGTGCCAGCGGGTTAGGAGCGGGAGAAGCGTACGAGCAGTACTTC. Its translation: CASGLGAGEAYEQYF.

V gene TRBV5-1 combines with J gene TRBJ2-2; D not resolved. The V end lost 0 bases, the J end lost 7 bases, and 7 bases lay between the germline ends. The CDR3 runs 13 residues. Germline CDR1 reads SGHRS; CDR2 reads YFSETQ. Here the CDR3 reads CASSLDRYGELFF. The DNA of the CDR3 is TGCGCCAGCAGCTTGGACCGATACGGGGAGCTGTTTTTT.